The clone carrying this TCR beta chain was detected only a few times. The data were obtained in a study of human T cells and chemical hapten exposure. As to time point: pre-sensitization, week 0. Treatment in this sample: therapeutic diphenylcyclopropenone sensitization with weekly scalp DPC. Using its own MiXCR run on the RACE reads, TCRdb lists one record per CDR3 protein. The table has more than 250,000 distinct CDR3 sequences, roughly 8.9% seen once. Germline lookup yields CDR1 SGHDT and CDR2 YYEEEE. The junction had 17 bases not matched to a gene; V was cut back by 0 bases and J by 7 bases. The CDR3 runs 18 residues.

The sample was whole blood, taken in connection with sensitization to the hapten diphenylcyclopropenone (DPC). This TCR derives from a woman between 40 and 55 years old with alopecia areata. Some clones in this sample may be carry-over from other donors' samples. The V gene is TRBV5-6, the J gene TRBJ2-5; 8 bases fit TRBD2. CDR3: CASSLAGGTSGPLGTQYF. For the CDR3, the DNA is TGTGCCAGCAGCTTGGCAGGTGGTACTAGCGGACCCCTCGGGACCCAGTACTTC.